Listed below are T cell receptor beta chains from one sample, sequenced in a study of tumor and adjacent non-tumor tissue in lung cancer. Each CDR3 protein is one row after TCRdb ran MiXCR on the multiplex PCR reads. The table shows over 100,000 distinct CDR3 sequences, with about 75% occurring only once. Sequencing was done on a sample of lung tumor tissue. These receptors came from a woman in her sixties or seventies with non-small cell lung cancer. CDR3s include the opening cysteine and the closing phenylalanine or tryptophan. The order of the fields is V gene, D gene, clone size, J gene, CDR3 protein, CDR3 DNA. The D gene is left open where the match is weak. Some rows have no size entry. The others give once, few or many, or a class for an expanded clone.

v_call: TRBV20-1
d_call: TRBD2
clone_size: once
j_call: TRBJ2-7
cdr3_aa: CSVPTASGSYEQYF
cdr3_nt: TGCAGTGTTCCCACGGCTAGCGGGAGCTACGAGCAATACTTC

v_call: TRBV11-3
d_call: .
clone_size: .
j_call: TRBJ2-5
cdr3_aa: CASILDARSFQGTQYF
cdr3_nt: TGTGCCAGCATCTTAGATGCAAGGAGTTTCCAAGGGACCCAGTACTTC

v_call: TRBV20-1
d_call: TRBD2
clone_size: many
j_call: TRBJ2-1
cdr3_aa: CSAPSGLSYNEQFF
cdr3_nt: TGCAGTGCCCCTAGCGGCCTGTCCTACAATGAGCAGTTCTTC

v_call: TRBV6-1
d_call: TRBD1
clone_size: .
j_call: TRBJ1-4
cdr3_aa: CANSDREYVEKLFF
cdr3_nt: TGTGCCAACTCTGACAGGGAGTATGTCGAAAAACTGTTTTTT

v_call: TRBV6-5
d_call: .
clone_size: many
j_call: TRBJ2-1
cdr3_aa: CASRRQAKGGEQFF
cdr3_nt: TGTGCCAGCAGGAGACAGGCTAAGGGTGGTGAGCAGTTCTTC

v_call: TRBV11-2
d_call: .
clone_size: many
j_call: TRBJ2-3
cdr3_aa: CASSLDRDTQYF
cdr3_nt: TGTGCCAGCAGTCTGGACAGAGATACGCAGTATTTT

v_call: TRBV12-3/TRBV12-4
d_call: .
clone_size: .
j_call: TRBJ2-7
cdr3_aa: CASSLDKSYEQYF
cdr3_nt: TGTGCCAGCAGTCTGGACAAATCCTACGAGCAATACTTC

v_call: TRBV4-3
d_call: TRBD2
clone_size: .
j_call: TRBJ2-1
cdr3_aa: CASSRWTSRRLNEQFF
cdr3_nt: TGCGCCAGCAGCCGATGGACTAGCAGGAGGTTGAATGAGCAGTTCTTC

v_call: TRBV5-1
d_call: TRBD1
clone_size: .
j_call: TRBJ1-4
cdr3_aa: CASSLGYIDRDEKLFF
cdr3_nt: TGCGCCAGCAGCTTGGGGTACATTGACAGGGATGAAAAACTGTTTTTT

v_call: TRBV11-2
d_call: .
clone_size: .
j_call: TRBJ2-1
cdr3_aa: CASRLVPGDQGNEQFF
cdr3_nt: TGTGCCAGCAGGTTAGTTCCAGGGGATCAAGGCAATGAGCAGTTCTTC

v_call: TRBV13
d_call: .
clone_size: once
j_call: TRBJ2-7
cdr3_aa: CASSEVQGGSYERYF
cdr3_nt: TGTGCCAGCAGCGAAGTACAGGGAGGTAGTTACGAGCGGTACTTC

v_call: TRBV12-3/TRBV12-4
d_call: TRBD2
clone_size: many
j_call: TRBJ2-7
cdr3_aa: CASSLGLAGEQYF
cdr3_nt: TGTGCCAGCAGTCTCGGACTAGCTGGGGAGCAGTACTTC

v_call: TRBV11-1
d_call: TRBD2
clone_size: .
j_call: TRBJ2-1
cdr3_aa: CVSSLREAPSSYNEQFF
cdr3_nt: TGTGTCAGCAGCTTACGGGAGGCCCCCAGCTCCTACAACGAGCAGTTCTTC

v_call: TRBV11-3
d_call: .
clone_size: .
j_call: TRBJ1-1
cdr3_aa: CASSLVHNTEVFF
cdr3_nt: TGTGCCAGCAGCTTAGTACATAACACTGAAGTTTTCTTT

v_call: TRBV4-1
d_call: TRBD1
clone_size: .
j_call: TRBJ1-6
cdr3_aa: CASSQPDREGDSPLHF
cdr3_nt: TGTGCCAGCAGCCAGCCGGACAGGGAAGGGGATTCACCCCTCCACTTT

v_call: TRBV20-1
d_call: TRBD2
clone_size: .
j_call: TRBJ2-4
cdr3_aa: CSAPGLAGRANNIQYF
cdr3_nt: TGCAGTGCGCCGGGACTAGCGGGGCGAGCCAACAACATTCAGTACTTC

v_call: TRBV28
d_call: TRBD1
clone_size: .
j_call: TRBJ2-7
cdr3_aa: CASRGRGRYEQYF
cdr3_nt: TGTGCCAGCAGGGGCAGGGGGCGATACGAGCAGTACTTC

v_call: TRBV11-2
d_call: .
clone_size: .
j_call: TRBJ2-1
cdr3_aa: CASSLELGDWGQGDDEHFF
cdr3_nt: TGTGCCAGCAGCTTAGAGCTGGGCGATTGGGGGCAGGGTGACGATGAGCACTTCTTC

v_call: TRBV4-2
d_call: TRBD2
clone_size: many
j_call: TRBJ2-1
cdr3_aa: CASSQATLAGGNYYEQFF
cdr3_nt: TGTGCCAGCAGCCAAGCAACCTTAGCGGGAGGGAATTACTATGAGCAGTTCTTC

v_call: TRBV11-2
d_call: .
clone_size: .
j_call: TRBJ1-6
cdr3_aa: CVSSLELSNSPLHF
cdr3_nt: TGTGTCAGCAGCTTAGAATTAAGTAATTCACCCCTCCACTTT

v_call: TRBV29-1
d_call: TRBD2
clone_size: .
j_call: TRBJ2-7
cdr3_aa: CSVSKDGTSGSYEQYF
cdr3_nt: TGCAGCGTCTCAAAAGATGGGACTAGCGGCTCCTACGAGCAGTACTTC

v_call: TRBV6-2/TRBV6-3
d_call: .
clone_size: .
j_call: TRBJ2-7
cdr3_aa: CASSYRTGSSYEQYF
cdr3_nt: TGTGCCAGCAGTTACCGCACAGGATCTAGCTACGAGCAGTACTTC

v_call: TRBV19
d_call: TRBD2
clone_size: .
j_call: TRBJ2-3
cdr3_aa: CASSDRGGRSTVTQYF
cdr3_nt: TGTGCCAGTAGTGACCGGGGCGGGAGGAGCACAGTTACGCAGTATTTT

v_call: TRBV4-1
d_call: .
clone_size: once
j_call: TRBJ1-6
cdr3_aa: CASSHEIPGAANSPLHF
cdr3_nt: TGCGCTAGCAGCCATGAAATTCCGGGGGCGGCGAATTCACCCCTCCACTTT

v_call: TRBV11-2
d_call: TRBD1
clone_size: .
j_call: TRBJ2-4
cdr3_aa: CANSPIGTEYIQYF
cdr3_nt: TGTGCCAACAGCCCCATCGGGACAGAATACATTCAGTACTTC

v_call: TRBV20-1
d_call: TRBD2
clone_size: .
j_call: TRBJ2-3
cdr3_aa: CSATIGLAGIEDMQYF
cdr3_nt: TGCAGTGCTACCATCGGACTAGCGGGAATCGAAGATATGCAGTATTTT

v_call: TRBV10-2
d_call: TRBD1
clone_size: many
j_call: TRBJ1-5
cdr3_aa: CASSVQGGHQPQHF
cdr3_nt: TGCGCCAGCAGTGTACAGGGGGGACATCAGCCCCAGCATTTT

v_call: TRBV18
d_call: TRBD1
clone_size: .
j_call: TRBJ1-5
cdr3_aa: CASSPRQGASNQPQHF
cdr3_nt: TGTGCCAGCTCACCAAGGCAGGGGGCGAGCAATCAACCCCAGCATTTT

v_call: TRBV6-2/TRBV6-3
d_call: .
clone_size: .
j_call: TRBJ2-1
cdr3_aa: CASSPRDTSYNERFF
cdr3_nt: TGTGCCAGCAGTCCCAGGGACACCTCCTACAATGAGCGGTTCTTC

v_call: TRBV20-1
d_call: .
clone_size: .
j_call: TRBJ2-5
cdr3_aa: CSAGVTDTQYF
cdr3_nt: TGCAGTGCTGGAGTAACAGATACCCAGTACTTC

v_call: TRBV11-1
d_call: .
clone_size: .
j_call: TRBJ2-2
cdr3_aa: CASSPRLERESTGELFF
cdr3_nt: TGTGCAAGCAGCCCGCGACTAGAGAGAGAATCCACCGGGGAGCTGTTTTTT

v_call: TRBV4-2
d_call: TRBD2
clone_size: .
j_call: TRBJ2-1
cdr3_aa: CASSQGTSGISEQLF
cdr3_nt: TGTGCCAGCAGCCAAGGGACTAGCGGGATCAGTGAGCAGTTGTTC

v_call: TRBV11-1
d_call: .
clone_size: .
j_call: TRBJ1-2
cdr3_aa: CASGSQGPLYGYAF
cdr3_nt: TGTGCCAGCGGCTCACAGGGCCCACTCTATGGATACGCCTTC

v_call: TRBV7-9
d_call: TRBD2
clone_size: .
j_call: TRBJ2-1
cdr3_aa: CASSRDLAGGWNDQFF
cdr3_nt: TGTGCCAGCAGCCGCGACCTAGCGGGAGGGTGGAATGATCAGTTCTTC

v_call: TRBV29-1
d_call: .
clone_size: .
j_call: TRBJ1-2
cdr3_aa: CSMSPIGGKNGYTF
cdr3_nt: TGCAGCATGAGTCCGATAGGGGGAAAGAATGGCTACACCTTC

v_call: TRBV4-3
d_call: .
clone_size: .
j_call: TRBJ2-5
cdr3_aa: CTSSRHRDSQETQYF
cdr3_nt: TGCACCAGCAGCCGACACCGGGACTCGCAAGAGACCCAATACTTC

v_call: TRBV2
d_call: .
clone_size: few
j_call: TRBJ1-6
cdr3_aa: CASSEDGRGPLHF
cdr3_nt: TGTGCCAGCAGTGAGGACGGGCGTGGACCCCTCCACTTT

v_call: TRBV29-1
d_call: .
clone_size: .
j_call: TRBJ1-2
cdr3_aa: CSVEEGDMRGYTF
cdr3_nt: TGCAGCGTTGAAGAGGGGGACATGCGGGGCTACACATTC

v_call: TRBV29-1
d_call: .
clone_size: .
j_call: TRBJ2-1
cdr3_aa: CSIGHRAGELFF
cdr3_nt: TGTAGCATTGGCCACAGGGCGGGTGAGCTGTTCTTC

v_call: TRBV11-2
d_call: TRBD1
clone_size: .
j_call: TRBJ1-1
cdr3_aa: CASSRWTGDGAFF
cdr3_nt: TGTGCCAGCAGCCGCTGGACAGGGGACGGAGCTTTCTTT

v_call: TRBV5-6
d_call: TRBD2
clone_size: many
j_call: TRBJ2-1
cdr3_aa: CASSKTSGRGSYNEQFF
cdr3_nt: TGTGCCAGCAGCAAGACTAGCGGTAGGGGTTCCTACAATGAGCAGTTCTTC

v_call: TRBV11-3
d_call: .
clone_size: .
j_call: TRBJ2-5
cdr3_aa: CASSLDARSFQDTQYF
cdr3_nt: TGTGCTAGCAGCTTAGATGCAAGGAGTTTCCAAGACACCCAGTACTTC

v_call: TRBV28
d_call: .
clone_size: many
j_call: TRBJ1-1
cdr3_aa: CASSLSGKSPFF
cdr3_nt: TGTGCCAGCAGTTTATCCGGAAAAAGCCCTTTCTTT

v_call: TRBV6-2/TRBV6-3
d_call: .
clone_size: .
j_call: TRBJ2-1
cdr3_aa: CASSHQPSHSEQFF
cdr3_nt: TGTGCCAGCAGTCATCAGCCATCCCACAGTGAGCAGTTCTTC

v_call: TRBV11-2
d_call: TRBD2
clone_size: .
j_call: TRBJ2-5
cdr3_aa: CTSSIEAGAGGETQYF
cdr3_nt: TGTACCAGCAGCATAGAAGCGGGGGCCGGAGGGGAGACCCAGTACTTC

v_call: TRBV4-3
d_call: TRBD1
clone_size: .
j_call: TRBJ2-1
cdr3_aa: CASSNLPGTGANGQFF
cdr3_nt: TGCGCCAGCAGCAACCTACCTGGGACAGGGGCCAATGGGCAGTTCTTC

v_call: TRBV12-3/TRBV12-4
d_call: .
clone_size: many
j_call: TRBJ1-6
cdr3_aa: CASSLGGRTLHF
cdr3_nt: TGTGCCAGCAGCCTCGGAGGCCGCACCCTCCACTTT

v_call: TRBV5-1
d_call: .
clone_size: few
j_call: TRBJ1-1
cdr3_aa: CASSLGEKNTEAFF
cdr3_nt: TGCGCCAGCAGCTTGGGGGAGAAAAACACTGAAGCTTTCTTT

v_call: TRBV11-2
d_call: TRBD2
clone_size: .
j_call: TRBJ2-2
cdr3_aa: CASSPRTSGAGEVFF
cdr3_nt: TGTGCCAGCAGCCCAAGGACTAGCGGAGCAGGGGAGGTGTTTTTT

v_call: TRBV11-2
d_call: TRBD1
clone_size: .
j_call: TRBJ2-7
cdr3_aa: CARSSAGTVYQVPYEQYF
cdr3_nt: TGTGCCAGAAGCTCGGCCGGGACAGTGTATCAAGTCCCCTACGAGCAGTACTTC

v_call: TRBV5-1
d_call: .
clone_size: .
j_call: TRBJ1-6
cdr3_aa: CASSLELGTRNSPLHF
cdr3_nt: TGCGCCAGCAGCTTGGAACTAGGGACAAGGAACTCACCCCTCCACTTT

v_call: TRBV5-4
d_call: .
clone_size: once
j_call: TRBJ1-4
cdr3_aa: CASSLGPSSDEKLFF
cdr3_nt: TGTGCCAGCAGCTTGGGTCCTTCGTCGGATGAAAAACTGTTTTTT

v_call: TRBV4-2
d_call: TRBD1
clone_size: .
j_call: TRBJ2-7
cdr3_aa: CASGLGQTYEQYF
cdr3_nt: TGCGCCAGCGGATTGGGACAGACATACGAGCAGTACTTC

v_call: TRBV20-1
d_call: TRBD2
clone_size: once
j_call: TRBJ2-1
cdr3_aa: CSALGLAGDQLF
cdr3_nt: TGCAGTGCCCTAGGACTAGCGGGGGATCAGTTATTC

v_call: TRBV5-6
d_call: .
clone_size: .
j_call: TRBJ2-5
cdr3_aa: CASRVERQTLSEETQYF
cdr3_nt: TGTGCCAGCAGGGTGGAGAGGCAGACTCTGTCAGAAGAGACTCAGTACTTC

v_call: TRBV10-3
d_call: .
clone_size: many
j_call: TRBJ1-2
cdr3_aa: CAISEGPWNYGYTF
cdr3_nt: TGTGCCATCAGTGAGGGGCCGTGGAACTATGGCTACACCTTC